Given below is one T cell receptor beta chain in context. Libraries were prepared by immunoSEQ multiplex PCR; TCRdb keeps only in-frame clonotypes and omits some of them. Of about 38,000 clones in the sample, roughly nine tenths are singletons; the top ten hold over 40%. The data were obtained in a study of OX40 agonist ivuxolimab in advanced cancers. Study details: Patients were treated with intravenous ivuxolimab, dosed at 0.01 to 10 mg/kg and infused every 2 weeks.

V was pared by 2 bases and J by 1 base, with 13 bases of the junction left unmatched. The CDR3 contains 18 residues. Per germline, CDR1 GTSNPN and CDR2 SVGIG (reference sequence). This sequence was found in an adult with an advanced solid tumor such as melanoma, head and neck, liver or kidney cancer. The material was CD4+ or CD8+ T cells sorted from blood, obtained in a trial of the OX40 agonist ivuxolimab. The rearrangement uses TRBV30 and TRBJ2-2; 7 bases fit TRBD1. CDR3 bases: TGTGCCTGGAGTTGGTTTTCGGAGACAGGGTGGAACACCGGGGAGCTGTTTTTT. Protein product: CAWSWFSETGWNTGELFF.